The entry below gives a single TCR beta chain sequence along with its context. The table came from immunoSEQ multiplex PCR; TCRdb's copy has only in-frame clones and leaves some out. The top ten clones hold approximately 15% of a sample with 150,000 to 200,000 clones, around 73% of them seen once. From germline, CDR1 is PRHDT and CDR2 FYEKMQ (reference sequence). J was trimmed by 0 bases and V by 5 bases; bases with no gene match: 9. This CDR3 comprises 16 residues. This sample was taken from a study of blood T cell repertoires in COVID-19. Sequenced sample: PBMCs or T cells enriched from blood (not recorded which). V and J are TRBV13 and TRBJ2-5; the match to TRBD1 covers 7 bases. The source is a woman aged 50 to 60 who had recovered from COVID-19. Here the CDR3 reads CASSLVGQGDQETQYF. DNA of the CDR3: TGTGCCAGCAGCCTAGTGGGCCAGGGGGACCAAGAGACCCAGTACTTC.